This T cell receptor beta chain was captured in a study of CD8 T cells in Susac syndrome. Sequencing targeted TCR beta in T cells from blood (CD8+ and CD4+). cDNA came from roughly 0.53 to 1 ug RNA primed by random hexamers. TCRdb passed the immunoSEQ multiplex PCR reads through MiXCR, listing each CDR3 protein once. The data show about 50,000 distinct CDR3 sequences, roughly 93% seen once. CDR1 and CDR2 from the germline V gene are MNHEY and SVGEGT. The CDR3 has 15 amino acids. V shed 1 base and J shed 7 bases, with 16 bases lying between them. The material sequenced was CD8+ T cells from PBMCs. The J gene is TRBJ1-1, the V gene TRBV6-2 or TRBV6-3, with a possible D match to TRBD1 (6 bases). This receptor was identified in a human donor with multiple sclerosis. The CDR3 DNA reads as TGTGCCAGCAGTTACTTACAGGGAGGACTGGATGAAGCTTTCTTT. It codes for CASSYLQGGLDEAFF.